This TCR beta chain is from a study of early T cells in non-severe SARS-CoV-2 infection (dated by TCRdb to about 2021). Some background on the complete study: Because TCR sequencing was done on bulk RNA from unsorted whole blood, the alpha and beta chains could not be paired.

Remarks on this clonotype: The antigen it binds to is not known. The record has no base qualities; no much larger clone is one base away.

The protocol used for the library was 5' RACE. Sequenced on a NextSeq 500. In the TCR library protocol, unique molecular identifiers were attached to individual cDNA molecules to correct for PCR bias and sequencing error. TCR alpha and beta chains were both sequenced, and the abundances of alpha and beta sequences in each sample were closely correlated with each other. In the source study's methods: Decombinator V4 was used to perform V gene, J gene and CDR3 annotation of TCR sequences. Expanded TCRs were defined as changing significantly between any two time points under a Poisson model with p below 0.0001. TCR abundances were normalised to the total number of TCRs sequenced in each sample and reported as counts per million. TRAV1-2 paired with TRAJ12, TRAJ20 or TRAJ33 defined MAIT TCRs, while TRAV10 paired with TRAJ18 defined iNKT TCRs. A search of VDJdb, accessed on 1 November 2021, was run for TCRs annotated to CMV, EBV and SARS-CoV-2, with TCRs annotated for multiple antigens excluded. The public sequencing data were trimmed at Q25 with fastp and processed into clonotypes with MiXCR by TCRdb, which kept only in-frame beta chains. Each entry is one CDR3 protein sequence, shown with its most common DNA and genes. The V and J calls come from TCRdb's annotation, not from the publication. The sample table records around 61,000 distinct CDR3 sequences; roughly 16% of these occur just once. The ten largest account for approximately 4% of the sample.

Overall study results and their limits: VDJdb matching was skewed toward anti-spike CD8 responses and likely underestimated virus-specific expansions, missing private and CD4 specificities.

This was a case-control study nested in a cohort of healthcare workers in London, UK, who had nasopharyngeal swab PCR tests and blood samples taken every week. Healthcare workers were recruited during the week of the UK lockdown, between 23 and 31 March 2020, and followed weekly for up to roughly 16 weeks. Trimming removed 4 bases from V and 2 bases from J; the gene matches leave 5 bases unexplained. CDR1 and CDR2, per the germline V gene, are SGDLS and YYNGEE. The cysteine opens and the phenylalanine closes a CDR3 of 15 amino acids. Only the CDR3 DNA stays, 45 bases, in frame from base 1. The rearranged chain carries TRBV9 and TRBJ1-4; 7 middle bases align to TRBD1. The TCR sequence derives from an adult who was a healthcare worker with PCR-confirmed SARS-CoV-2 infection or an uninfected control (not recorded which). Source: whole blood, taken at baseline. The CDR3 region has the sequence CASSLRGQTNEKLFF. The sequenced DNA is TGTGCCAGCAGCCTGAGGGGGCAGACTAATGAAAAACTGTTTTTT.